Described below is a single T cell receptor beta chain sequence and its context. No antigen is known for it. These data are taken from a study of T cells in localized non-small cell lung cancer. Notes on the study in general: Uninvolved adjacent lung showed the highest T cell clonality, exceeding tumor.

Per germline, CDR1 SGHRS and CDR2 YFSETQ. The V gene lost 0 bases and the J gene lost 3 bases, with 10 bases spanning the gap. The length of the CDR3 is 15 residues. This table comes from immunoSEQ multiplex PCR, and its TCRdb copy is limited to in-frame clones, with some not included. The table shows roughly 2,000 clones, with 25% to 30% occurring only once. This receptor was taken from a male donor aged 60 or older with stage II lung adenocarcinoma. The sequencing here drew on normal lung tissue next to the tumor, taken before any cancer treatment. This rearrangement joins TRBV5-1 to TRBJ1-5; D is unclear. The CDR3 coding sequence is TGCGCCAGCAGCTTGGGTATATCGGTCAATCAGCCCCAGCATTTT. Residues: CASSLGISVNQPQHF.